This T cell receptor (beta chain) was identified during a study of OX40 agonist ivuxolimab in advanced cancers. Study in general: An agonistic anti-OX40 (CD134) antibody, ivuxolimab, was used to treat the patients. Patients received intravenous ivuxolimab every 2 weeks at 0.01 to 10 mg/kg. Overall study findings and caveats: At 0.1 to 3.0 mg/kg, clonal expansion of CD4+ and CD8+ blood T cells had occurred by week 6. The study found that CD8+ T cells averaged more expanded clones than CD4+.

About this clone: Antigen: not known.

Measured with immunoSEQ multiplex PCR; TCRdb has only the in-frame clones, and not every one. The sample has some 82,000 clones; about 93% are singletons. The CDR3 contains 17 residues. V trimming: 0 bases; J trimming: 5 bases; junction bases outside the gene matches: 7. Germline lookup yields CDR1 SGHNT and CDR2 YYREEE (reference sequence). The source is an adult with an advanced solid tumor such as melanoma, head and neck, liver or kidney cancer. The sequences come from CD4+ or CD8+ T cells sorted from blood, collected in a trial of the OX40 agonist ivuxolimab. The genes are TRBV5-4 and TRBJ2-1; 11 nucleotides align to TRBD2. As DNA, the CDR3 is TGTGCCAGCAGCTTGGCCTTCGGGACTAGCGGAAACAATGAGCAGTTCTTC. It translates to CASSLAFGTSGNNEQFF.